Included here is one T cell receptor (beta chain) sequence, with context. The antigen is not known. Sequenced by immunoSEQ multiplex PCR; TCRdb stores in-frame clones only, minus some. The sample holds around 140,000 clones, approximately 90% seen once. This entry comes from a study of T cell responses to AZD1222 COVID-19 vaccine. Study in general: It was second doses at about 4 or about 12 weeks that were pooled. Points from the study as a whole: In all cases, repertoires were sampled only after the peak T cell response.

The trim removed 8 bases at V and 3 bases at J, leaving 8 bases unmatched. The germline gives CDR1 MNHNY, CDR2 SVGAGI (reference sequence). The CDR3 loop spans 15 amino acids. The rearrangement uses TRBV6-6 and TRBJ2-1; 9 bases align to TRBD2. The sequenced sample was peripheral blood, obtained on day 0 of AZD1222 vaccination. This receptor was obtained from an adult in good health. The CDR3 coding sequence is TGTGCCAGCTGCTCCCCTAGCGGGAACTACAATGAGCAGTTCTTC. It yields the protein CASCSPSGNYNEQFF.